The 31 T cell receptor beta chains in this list originate from one sample, sequenced in a study of blood T cell repertoires in COVID-19. Measured with immunoSEQ multiplex PCR; TCRdb has only the in-frame clones, and not every one. Of approximately 190,000 clones listed, about 82% are singletons. The sequenced sample consisted of peripheral blood. These TCRs come from a woman in her 30s with acute or convalescent COVID-19.

This clone was seen ten or more times. CDR3 bases: TGCGCCAGCAGCCCGACTGGGCAAGAGACCCAGTACTTC. Translating gives CASSPTGQETQYF. The chain combines TRBV4-1 with TRBJ2-5, with unresolved D. The length of the CDR3 is 13 residues. Germline V lookup: CDR1 MGHRA, CDR2 YSYEKL. V was clipped by 4 bases and J by 2 bases, with 8 bases between them.

The gene calls are TRBV5-8 and TRBJ1-5, with TRBD1 identical over 8 bases. CDR3 length: 15 residues. The V and J ends lost 5 bases and 5 bases, in that order; junction bases with no gene match: 9. From germline, CDR1 is SGHTS and CDR2 YDEGEE. In nucleotides, the CDR3 is TGTGCCAGCAGAGTTGGGACAGGCTTCTATCAGCCCCAGCATTTT. It encodes CASRVGTGFYQPQHF.

The chain recombines TRBV5-6 with TRBJ2-7, with D hard to call. CDR3 length equals 11 residues. The V gene lost 3 bases and the J gene lost 3 bases, with 4 bases spanning the gap. Germline V CDR1 and CDR2: SGHDT, YYEEEE. CDR3 in amino acids: CASSSLYEQYF. The CDR3 region has the DNA TGTGCCAGCAGCTCTCTCTACGAGCAGTACTTC. The full variable domain, in which reference TRBV5-6 and TRBJ2-7 provide the parts outside the CDR3, is DAGVTQSPTHLIKTRGQQVTLRCSPKSGHDTVSWYQQALGQGPQFIFQYYEEEERQRGNFPDRFSGHQFPNYSSELNVNALLLGDSALYLCASSSLYEQYFGPGTRLTVT.

The chain uses TRBV30 and TRBJ1-1, with D uncertain. The ends were cut back, 6 bases at V and 0 bases at J, with 5 bases in the middle. CDR1 and CDR2 (germline): GTSNPN, SVGIG (reference sequence). The CDR3 runs 11 residues. The CDR3 region is CACTVNTEAFF. The CDR3 DNA is TGTGCCTGTACGGTGAACACTGAAGCTTTCTTT.

As to this clone: A read error may account for a junction end that differs from germline. The chain is built from TRBV2 and TRBJ2-7, with a weak D call TRBD2 (6 bases). CDR1 and CDR2 from the germline V gene are SNHLY and FYNNEI. The CDR3 totals 11 residues. CDR3 DNA: TGTGCCAGCAGTTTTATACGGGACTTTAACTTC. Amino acid sequence: CASSFIRDFNF.

The chain recombines TRBV4-3 with TRBJ1-3, with a possible D match to TRBD1 (5 bases). Deletions cut 0 bases from V and 1 base from J, with 19 bases between. CDR1 LGHNA and CDR2 YSLEER come from the germline V gene. The CDR3 totals 19 residues. The CDR3 reads CASSQDPGGLDLSGNTIYF. CDR3 sequence (DNA): TGCGCCAGCAGCCAAGATCCCGGGGGTTTAGACCTTTCTGGAAACACCATATATTTT.

This chain connects TRBV19 to TRBJ1-1; 8 positions match TRBD1. Looked up from germline, CDR1 is LNHDA and CDR2 is SQIVND (reference sequence). This CDR3 contains 14 residues. V lost 5 bases and J lost 4; bases outside the gene matches: 6. The CDR3 nucleotides are TGTGCCAGTAGTGTACAGGGGGTGCGCACTGAAGCTTTCTTT. This gives the protein CASSVQGVRTEAFF.

The chain links TRBV15 to TRBJ2-7; 10 nucleotides match TRBD2. Germline V gene lookup returns CDR1 LNHNV and CDR2 YYDKDF (reference sequence). The CDR3 loop spans 15 amino acids. The junction had 8 bases not matched to a gene; V was cut back by 0 bases and J by 9 bases. For the CDR3, the DNA is TGTGCCACCAGCAGAGATCAAGCGGGGGGGCCCGGGCAGTACTTC. It encodes CATSRDQAGGPGQYF.

V gene TRBV7-9 combines with J gene TRBJ1-2, with TRBD1 matching 9 bases. CDR1 SEHNR and CDR2 FQNEAQ come from the germline V gene (reference sequence). V lost 6 bases and J lost 7; bases outside the gene matches: 9. The CDR3 length is 14 residues. The CDR3 DNA reads as TGTGCCAGCAGTCTAGGGACAGGGATGTTTGGCTACACCTTC. Translated: CASSLGTGMFGYTF.

The rearrangement joins TRBV27 to TRBJ2-2; 8 bases match TRBD2. The J segment lost 3 bases and the V segment lost 3 bases, leaving 9 bases of the junction unmatched. Germline V gives CDR1 MNHEY, CDR2 SMNVEV (reference sequence). The CDR3 is 17 amino acids. In DNA form, the CDR3 reads TGTGCCAGCAGTTTCATCACGGGAGGGCCAGACACCGGGGAGCTGTTTTTT. Its protein is CASSFITGGPDTGELFF.

Turning to this clone: This sample includes further DNA sequences coding for the same CDR3. The chain is built from TRBV5-1 and TRBJ2-1, with 7 positions matching TRBD1. Germline loops: CDR1 SGHRS, CDR2 YFSETQ. V gave up 4 bases and J gave up 4 bases; unmatched junction bases: 2. The length of the CDR3 is 13 residues. The CDR3 region is CASSLDRYNEQFF. The CDR3 nucleotides are TGCGCCAGCAGCCTGGACAGGTACAATGAGCAGTTCTTC.

The rearrangement links TRBV4-2 to TRBJ1-3; 10 bases line up with TRBD1. With V trimmed by 0 bases and J by 4 bases, 3 bases remained unmatched. Germline V CDR1 and CDR2: LGHNA, YNFKEQ. There are 16 residues in the CDR3. Here the CDR3 DNA reads TGTGCCAGCAGCCAAGATGACAGGGGGCAGGGAAACACCATATATTTT. Its translation is CASSQDDRGQGNTIYF.

The chain is built from TRBV6-5 and TRBJ2-1; 9 nucleotides align to TRBD1. CDR1 is MNHEY and CDR2 is SVGAGI in the germline V gene. The CDR3 runs to 15 residues. V lost 4 bases, J lost 7 bases, and 8 bases stayed unmatched. The CDR3 reads CASSSDTGGWNEQFF. DNA of the CDR3: TGTGCCAGCAGTTCAGATACAGGGGGCTGGAATGAGCAGTTCTTC.

This clone was recorded a few times. This rearrangement joins TRBV5-5 to TRBJ1-2; TRBD1 aligns across 8 bases. The V gene's germline CDR1 is SGHKS and CDR2 YYEKEE (reference sequence). V shed 3 bases, J shed 8 bases, and the junction held 15 bases outside the gene matches. The CDR3 consists of 16 residues. Written as DNA, the CDR3 is TGTGCCAGCAGCTCATCCCTGGGACAGGAAGGCAGAGGCTACACCTTC. This translates into CASSSSLGQEGRGYTF.

The rearrangement uses TRBV7-3 and TRBJ2-3; 7 nucleotides match TRBD2. With 2 bases clipped from V and 2 bases from J, the junction kept 4 bases outside the gene matches. Germline V gene data show CDR1 as SGHTA and CDR2 as FQGTGA. This CDR3 is 15 amino acids long. The CDR3 region is CASSLGLGITDTQYF. CDR3 sequence (DNA): TGTGCCAGCAGCTTAGGACTAGGGATCACAGATACGCAGTATTTT.

The chain combines TRBV4-2 with TRBJ2-3; a possible D gene is TRBD2 (5 bases). Germline lookup yields CDR1 LGHNA and CDR2 YNFKEQ. Trimming pared 0 bases from V and 1 base from J, leaving 11 bases between. The CDR3 length is 16 residues. CDR3 DNA: TGTGCCAGCAGCCAAGAGGGTAGCGCTCGCACAGATACGCAGTATTTT. Residues: CASSQEGSARTDTQYF.

V usage is TRBV11-2 and J usage is TRBJ2-2; the match to TRBD1 covers 12 bases. After removal of 3 bases from V and 4 bases from J, the junction contained 9 bases not matched to a gene. Germline lookup yields CDR1 SGHAT and CDR2 FQNNGV. The CDR3 extends over 18 amino acids. For the CDR3, the DNA is TGTGCCAGCAGCTTGAGATTCGCGGGACAGGGGGCCACCGGGGAGCTGTTTTTT. Translating it yields CASSLRFAGQGATGELFF.

The chain recombines TRBV7-6 with TRBJ2-7; 8 positions agree with TRBD1. CDR1 is SGHVS, CDR2 FNYEAQ, per germline. V lost 6 bases and J lost 6; bases outside the gene matches: 7. This CDR3 has 13 amino acids. The CDR3 sequence: CASSQGDRLEQYF. CDR3 sequence (DNA): TGTGCCAGCAGTCAAGGGGACAGGCTCGAGCAGTACTTC.

The chain uses TRBV7-3 and TRBJ2-1; 7 nucleotides agree with TRBD1. Germline CDR1 and CDR2: SGHTA and FQGTGA. The trim removed 6 bases at V and 6 bases at J, leaving 8 bases unmatched. The length of the CDR3 is 14 residues. The chain's CDR3 is CASRSSNRGNEQFF. CDR3 DNA sequence: TGTGCCAGCAGATCCTCCAACAGGGGCAATGAGCAGTTCTTC.

The chain couples TRBV9 to TRBJ1-4; TRBD1 matches 9 bases. This CDR3 contains 15 residues. After removal of 2 bases from V and 5 bases from J, the junction contained 4 bases not matched to a gene. Germline CDR1 reads SGDLS; CDR2 reads YYNGEE. In DNA, the CDR3 is TGTGCCAGCAGCGTCACAGGGGGCCAGAATGAAAAACTGTTTTTT. Translated: CASSVTGGQNEKLFF.

This chain joins TRBV7-3 and TRBJ2-2, with a weak D call TRBD2 (5 bases). The CDR3 spans 14 residues. Trimming pared 1 base from V and 5 bases from J, leaving 8 bases between. Germline CDR1 is SGHTA and CDR2 is FQGTGA. CDR3 nucleotide sequence: TGTGCCAGCAGCTTAAACGGGGTGACCGGGGAGCTGTTTTTT. Its protein product is CASSLNGVTGELFF.

The genes are TRBV18 and TRBJ1-2, with TRBD1 identical over 8 bases. The CDR3 is 15 amino acids. CDR1 KGHSH and CDR2 LQKENI come from the germline V gene. V was pared by 4 bases and J by 7 bases, with 11 bases of the junction left unmatched. CDR3: CASSQWPGQAIGYTF. The CDR3 DNA is TGTGCCAGCTCACAGTGGCCGGGACAGGCAATTGGCTACACCTTC.

CDR3: CASRTRNEQFF. The CDR3 coding sequence is TGTGCCAGCAGGACTCGCAATGAGCAGTTCTTC. The V gene is TRBV27, the J gene TRBJ2-1; D gene unclear. CDR3 length equals 11 residues. Germline lookup yields CDR1 MNHEY and CDR2 SMNVEV (reference sequence). Trimming shortened V by 6 bases and J by 6 bases, and 6 bases separated the two germline ends.

A few counts support this clone. The J gene is TRBJ1-5, the V gene TRBV28; TRBD1 matches at 8 bases. Germline V gene sequence: CDR1 MDHEN, CDR2 SYDVKM. This CDR3 is 14 amino acids long. The junction had 6 bases not matched to a gene; V was cut back by 6 bases and J by 5 bases. CDR3 loop: CASSLTGDHQPQHF. For the CDR3, the DNA is TGTGCCAGCAGCTTGACAGGGGACCATCAGCCCCAGCATTTT.

V and J are TRBV2 and TRBJ1-1, with a possible D match to TRBD1 (5 bases). Trimming removed 9 bases at V and 3 bases at J, with 17 bases between. Germline CDR1 reads SNHLY; CDR2 reads FYNNEI. This CDR3 is 14 amino acids long. The CDR3 bases are TGTGCCAGTGCCTTGGGGCGGTTCGACACTGAAGCTTTCTTT. This sequence encodes CASALGRFDTEAFF.

The rearrangement uses TRBV27 and TRBJ1-6; 8 positions match TRBD1. The CDR3 has 16 residues. The germline CDR1 and CDR2 sequences are MNHEY and SMNVEV (reference sequence). V shed 5 bases and J 6 bases; nucleotides not matched to a gene: 9. The CDR3 here is CASSARPGQVNSPLHF. The CDR3 coding sequence is TGTGCCAGCAGTGCGCGCCCGGGACAGGTTAATTCACCCCTCCACTTT.

This chain joins TRBV6-5 and TRBJ2-3; D possibly corresponds to TRBD2 (6 bases). V was clipped by 6 bases and J by 0 bases, with 13 bases between them. Germline CDR1 and CDR2: MNHEY and SVGAGI. The CDR3 is 15 amino acids. CDR3 sequence reads: CASSASVTSTDTQYF. CDR3 nucleotide sequence: TGTGCCAGCAGCGCTAGCGTTACTAGCACAGATACGCAGTATTTT.

The V and J genes are TRBV10-2 and TRBJ2-7; a possible D gene is TRBD1 (6 bases). The germline gives CDR1 WSHSY, CDR2 SAAADI. The V and J ends lost 6 bases and 3 bases respectively, with 9 bases between them. The CDR3 sequence is 12 residues long. The CDR3 sequence: CASSVGHYEQYF. DNA of the CDR3: TGCGCCAGCAGCGTGGGACACTACGAGCAGTACTTC.

Notes on this clone: The junction shows a germline mismatch at one end, possibly a read error. The chain's CDR3 is CASSFTGGKSLPQSF. The CDR3 DNA reads as TGTGCCAGCAGTTTCACAGGGGGCAAATCCCTACCCCAGAGCTTC. The gene calls are TRBV6-5 and TRBJ1-2; 9 bases align to TRBD1. The CDR3 covers 15 residues. Germline CDR1 and CDR2: MNHEY and SVGAGI.

This CDR3 reads CASSLMGLDTEAFF. CDR3 DNA sequence: TGTGCCAGCAGCTTGATGGGCCTCGACACTGAAGCTTTCTTT. V usage is TRBV5-6 and J usage is TRBJ1-1, with D hard to call. The V end lost 1 base, the J end lost 3 bases, and 10 bases lay between the germline ends. The germline gives CDR1 SGHDT, CDR2 YYEEEE. This CDR3 has 14 residues.

The chain is built from TRBV3-1 (or the pseudogene TRBV3-2) and TRBJ2-3; D not certain. CDR1 is LGHDT and CDR2 is YNNKEL in the germline V gene (reference sequence). There are 19 residues in the CDR3. V lost 4 bases to trimming and J lost 1 base, with 24 bases between them. CDR3 amino acids: CASSPRLPEVVVGTDTQYF. The CDR3 coding sequence is TGTGCCAGCAGCCCCCGGTTACCCGAAGTGGTAGTAGGCACAGATACGCAGTATTTT.